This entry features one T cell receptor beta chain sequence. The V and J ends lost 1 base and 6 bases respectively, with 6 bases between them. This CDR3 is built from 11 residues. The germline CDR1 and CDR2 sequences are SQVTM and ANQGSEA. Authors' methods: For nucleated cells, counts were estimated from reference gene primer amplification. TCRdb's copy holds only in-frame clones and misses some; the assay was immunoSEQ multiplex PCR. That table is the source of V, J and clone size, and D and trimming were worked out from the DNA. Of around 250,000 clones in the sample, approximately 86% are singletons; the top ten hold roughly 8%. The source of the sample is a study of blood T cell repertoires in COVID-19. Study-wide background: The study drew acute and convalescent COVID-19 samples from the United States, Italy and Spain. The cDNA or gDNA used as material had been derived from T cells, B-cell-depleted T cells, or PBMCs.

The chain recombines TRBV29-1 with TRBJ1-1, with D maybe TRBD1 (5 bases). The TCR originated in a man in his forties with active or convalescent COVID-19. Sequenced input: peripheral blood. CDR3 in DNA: TGCAGCGTTGAAGTAGGGGCTGAAGCTTTCTTT. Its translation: CSVEVGAEAFF.